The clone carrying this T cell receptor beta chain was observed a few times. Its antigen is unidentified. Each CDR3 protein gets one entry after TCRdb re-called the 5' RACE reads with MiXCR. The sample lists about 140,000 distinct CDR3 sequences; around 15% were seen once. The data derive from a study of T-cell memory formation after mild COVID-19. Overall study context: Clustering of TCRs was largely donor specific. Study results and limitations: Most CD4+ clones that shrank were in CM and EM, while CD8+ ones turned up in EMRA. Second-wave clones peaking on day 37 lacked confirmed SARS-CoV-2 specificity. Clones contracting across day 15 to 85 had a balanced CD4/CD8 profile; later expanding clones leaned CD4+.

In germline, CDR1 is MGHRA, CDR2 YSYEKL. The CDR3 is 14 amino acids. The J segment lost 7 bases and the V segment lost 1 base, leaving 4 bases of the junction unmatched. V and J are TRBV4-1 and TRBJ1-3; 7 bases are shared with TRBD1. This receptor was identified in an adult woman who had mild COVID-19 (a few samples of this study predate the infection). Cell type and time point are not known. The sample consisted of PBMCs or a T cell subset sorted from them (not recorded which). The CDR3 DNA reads TGCGCCAGCAGCCAAGCCGACAGGGACAACACCATATATTTT. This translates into CASSQADRDNTIYF.